This TCR beta chain was sequenced in a study of blood T cell repertoires in COVID-19. Germline-derived CDR1 and CDR2 are SGHTA and FQGNSA. The CDR3 runs to 15 residues. V was clipped by 4 bases and J by 0 bases, with 13 bases between them. Assay: immunoSEQ multiplex PCR; the TCRdb copy retains only in-frame clones and omits some. The data hold more than 110,000 clones, with roughly 89% observed a single time. Source material: peripheral blood. The sequence was obtained from a man aged 60 to 75 with active or convalescent COVID-19. The chain uses TRBV7-2 and TRBJ2-7; D is possibly TRBD2 (5 bases). Here the CDR3 reads CASSSRTVVSYEQYF. CDR3 sequence (DNA): TGTGCCAGCAGCTCCCGGACTGTCGTCTCCTACGAGCAGTACTTC.